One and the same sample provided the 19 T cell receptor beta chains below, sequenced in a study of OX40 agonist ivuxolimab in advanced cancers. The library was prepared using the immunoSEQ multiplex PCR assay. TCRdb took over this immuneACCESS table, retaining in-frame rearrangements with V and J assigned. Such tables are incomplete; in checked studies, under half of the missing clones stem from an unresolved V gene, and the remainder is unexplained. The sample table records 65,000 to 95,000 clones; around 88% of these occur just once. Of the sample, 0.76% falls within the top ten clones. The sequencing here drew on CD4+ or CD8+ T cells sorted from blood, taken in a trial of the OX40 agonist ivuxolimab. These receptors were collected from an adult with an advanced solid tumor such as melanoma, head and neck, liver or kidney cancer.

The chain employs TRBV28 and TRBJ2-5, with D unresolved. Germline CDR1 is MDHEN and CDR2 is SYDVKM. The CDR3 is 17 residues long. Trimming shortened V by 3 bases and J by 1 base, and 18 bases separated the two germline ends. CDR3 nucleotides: TGTGCCAGCAGTTTCCGGACGGGCAGGCGTACCCAAGAGACCCAGTACTTC. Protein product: CASSFRTGRRTQETQYF.

The CDR3 loop is CAISADRNYGYTF. The CDR3 nucleotides are TGTGCCATCAGTGCCGACAGGAACTATGGCTACACCTTC. The V gene is TRBV10-3, the J gene TRBJ1-2, with D tentatively TRBD1 (6 bases). The CDR3 has 13 residues. In germline, CDR1 is ENHRY, CDR2 SYGVKD. V lost 4 bases and J lost 2, with 8 bases in between.

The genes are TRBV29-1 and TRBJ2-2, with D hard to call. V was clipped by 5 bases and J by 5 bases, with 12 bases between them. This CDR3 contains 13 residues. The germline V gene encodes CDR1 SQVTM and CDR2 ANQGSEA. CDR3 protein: CSVPSVVTGELFF. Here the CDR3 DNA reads TGCAGCGTTCCGTCTGTGGTGACCGGGGAGCTGTTTTTT.

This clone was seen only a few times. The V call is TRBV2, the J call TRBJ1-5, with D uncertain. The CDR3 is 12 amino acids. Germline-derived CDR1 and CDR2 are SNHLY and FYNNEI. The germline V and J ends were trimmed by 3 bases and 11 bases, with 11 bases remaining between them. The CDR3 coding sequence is TGTGCCAGCAGTGAGGGTCACTGGGCCCAGCATTTT. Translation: CASSEGHWAQHF.

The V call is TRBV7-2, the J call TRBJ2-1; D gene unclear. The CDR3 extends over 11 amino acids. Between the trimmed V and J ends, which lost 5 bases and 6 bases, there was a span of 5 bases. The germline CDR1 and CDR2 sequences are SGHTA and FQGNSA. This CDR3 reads CASSPINEQFF. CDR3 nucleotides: TGTGCCAGCAGCCCCATCAATGAGCAGTTCTTC.

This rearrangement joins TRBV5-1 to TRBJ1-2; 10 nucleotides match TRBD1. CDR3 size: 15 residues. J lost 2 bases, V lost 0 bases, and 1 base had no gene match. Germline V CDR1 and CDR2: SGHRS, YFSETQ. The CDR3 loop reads CASSLGDRGNYGYTF. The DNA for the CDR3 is TGCGCCAGCAGCTTGGGGGACAGGGGAAACTATGGCTACACCTTC.

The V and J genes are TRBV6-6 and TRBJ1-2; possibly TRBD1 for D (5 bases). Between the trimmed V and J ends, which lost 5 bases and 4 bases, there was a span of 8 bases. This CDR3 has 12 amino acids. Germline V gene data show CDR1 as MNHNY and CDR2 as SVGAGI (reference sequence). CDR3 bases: TGTGCCAGCAGTCCAGGGAGCTATGGCTACACCTTC. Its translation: CASSPGSYGYTF.

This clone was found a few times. Here the CDR3 reads CASSEWSNQPQHF. The CDR3 DNA follows: TGTGCCAGCAGCGAGTGGAGCAATCAGCCCCAGCATTTT. V and J are TRBV28 and TRBJ1-5; D remains unclear. This CDR3 spans 13 amino acids. CDR1 MDHEN and CDR2 SYDVKM come from the germline V gene. Trimming pared 6 bases from V and 1 base from J, leaving 7 bases between.

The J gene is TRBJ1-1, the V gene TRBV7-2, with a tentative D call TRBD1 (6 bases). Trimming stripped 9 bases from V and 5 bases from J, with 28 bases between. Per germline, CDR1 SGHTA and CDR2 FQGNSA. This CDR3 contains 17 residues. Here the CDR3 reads CASRIGAGEVGRTEAFF. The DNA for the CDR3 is TGTGCCAGTCGAATCGGGGCAGGGGAAGTGGGTCGGACTGAAGCTTTCTTT.

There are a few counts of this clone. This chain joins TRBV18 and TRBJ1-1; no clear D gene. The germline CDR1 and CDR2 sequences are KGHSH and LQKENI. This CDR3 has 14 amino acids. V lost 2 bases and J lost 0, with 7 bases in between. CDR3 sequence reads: CASSPKGLNTEAFF. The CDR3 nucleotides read TGTGCCAGCTCACCAAAGGGTTTGAACACTGAAGCTTTCTTT. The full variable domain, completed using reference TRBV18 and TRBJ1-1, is NAGVMQNPRHLVRRRGQEARLRCSPMKGHSHVYWYRQLPEEGLKFMVYLQKENIIDESGMPKERFSAEFPKEGPSILRIQQVVRGDSAAYFCASSPKGLNTEAFFGQGTRLTVV.

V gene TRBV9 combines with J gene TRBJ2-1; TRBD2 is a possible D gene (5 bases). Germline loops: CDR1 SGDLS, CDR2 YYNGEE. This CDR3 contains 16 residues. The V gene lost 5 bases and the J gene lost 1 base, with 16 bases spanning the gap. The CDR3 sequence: CASSPPEGNSYNEQFF. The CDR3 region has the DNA TGTGCCAGCAGTCCCCCTGAGGGTAATTCCTACAATGAGCAGTTCTTC. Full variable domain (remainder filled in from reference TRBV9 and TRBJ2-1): DSGVTQTPKHLITATGQRVTLRCSPRSGDLSVYWYQQSLDQGLQFLIQYYNGEERAKGNILERFSAQQFPDLHSELNLSSLELGDSALYFCASSPPEGNSYNEQFFGPGTRLTVL.

The CDR3 sequence: CASSVATGGGYEQYF. CDR3 in DNA: TGTGCCAGCAGCGTAGCAACAGGGGGAGGGTACGAGCAGTACTTC. J is TRBJ2-7 and V is TRBV9; maybe TRBD1 (8 bases). This CDR3 comprises 15 residues. With 0 bases removed from V and 4 bases from J, the gap between germline ends came to 14 bases. Germline V gene data show CDR1 as SGDLS and CDR2 as YYNGEE.

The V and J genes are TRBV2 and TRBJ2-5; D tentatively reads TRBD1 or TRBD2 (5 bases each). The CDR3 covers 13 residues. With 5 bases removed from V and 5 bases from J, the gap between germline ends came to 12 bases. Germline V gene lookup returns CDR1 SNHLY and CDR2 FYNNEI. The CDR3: CASSLSREETQYF. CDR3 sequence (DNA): TGTGCCAGCAGTCTCTCCAGGGAGGAGACCCAGTACTTC.

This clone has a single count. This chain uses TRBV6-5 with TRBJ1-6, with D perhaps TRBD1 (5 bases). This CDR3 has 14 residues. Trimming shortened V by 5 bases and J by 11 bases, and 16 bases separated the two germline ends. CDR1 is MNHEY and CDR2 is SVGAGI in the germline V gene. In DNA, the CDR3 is TGTGCCAGCAGTACCTCGGGACCGTGGACACCCCTCCACTTT. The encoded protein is CASSTSGPWTPLHF.

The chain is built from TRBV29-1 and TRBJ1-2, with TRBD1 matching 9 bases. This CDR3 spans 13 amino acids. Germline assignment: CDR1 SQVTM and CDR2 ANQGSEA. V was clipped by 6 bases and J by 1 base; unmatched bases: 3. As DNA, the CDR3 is TGCAGCGTCCGGGACAGGGATAACTATGGCTACACCTTC. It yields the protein CSVRDRDNYGYTF.

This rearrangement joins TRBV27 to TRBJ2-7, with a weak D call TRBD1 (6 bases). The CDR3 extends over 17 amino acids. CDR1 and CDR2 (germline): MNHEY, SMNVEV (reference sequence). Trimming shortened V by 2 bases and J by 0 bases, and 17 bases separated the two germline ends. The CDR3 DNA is TGTGCCAGCAGTTTAAAATTCAGGGGCGCTAGCTCCTACGAGCAGTACTTC. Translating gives CASSLKFRGASSYEQYF.

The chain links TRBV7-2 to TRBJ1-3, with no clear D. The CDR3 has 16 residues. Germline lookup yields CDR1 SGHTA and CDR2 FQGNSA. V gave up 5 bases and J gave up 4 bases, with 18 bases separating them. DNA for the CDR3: TGTGCCAGCAGCCGCGTCACCTCAAACATCGGAAACACCATATATTTT. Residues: CASSRVTSNIGNTIYF.

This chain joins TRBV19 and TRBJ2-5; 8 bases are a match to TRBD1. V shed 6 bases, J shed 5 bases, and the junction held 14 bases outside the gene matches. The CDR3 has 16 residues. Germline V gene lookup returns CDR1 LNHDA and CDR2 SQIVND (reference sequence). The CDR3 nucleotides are TGTGCCAGTAGCCAAGGTGGCAGGGGGCCATGGGAGACCCAGTACTTC. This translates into CASSQGGRGPWETQYF.

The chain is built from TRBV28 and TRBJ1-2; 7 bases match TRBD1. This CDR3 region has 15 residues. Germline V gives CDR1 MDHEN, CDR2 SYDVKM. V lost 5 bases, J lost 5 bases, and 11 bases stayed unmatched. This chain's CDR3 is CASSTTGEPLYGYTF. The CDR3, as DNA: TGTGCCAGCAGTACTACAGGGGAACCCCTTTATGGCTACACCTTC.